The 16 T cell receptor beta chains below were found in one sample sequenced in a study of PD-L1 blockade in urothelial cancer. Profiled with immunoSEQ multiplex PCR; TCRdb holds only in-frame clones, not every one. This sample has 100,000 or so clones, with roughly nine tenths found just once. The sequences come from PBMCs, collected around atezolizumab (anti-PD-L1) treatment. The source of these receptors is a woman of 80 years or more with urothelial cancer.

The chain has TRBV18 and TRBJ2-5; 7 bases agree with TRBD1. The germline V gene has CDR1 KGHSH and CDR2 LQKENI. With 4 bases clipped from V and 2 bases from J, the junction kept 7 bases outside the gene matches. This CDR3 spans 15 amino acids. The CDR3 spells CASSLYRGFQETQYF. The DNA for the CDR3 is TGTGCCAGCTCACTCTACAGGGGATTTCAAGAGACCCAGTACTTC. Looking up the rest from reference TRBV18 and TRBJ2-5 gives the full variable domain: NAGVMQNPRHLVRRRGQEARLRCSPMKGHSHVYWYRQLPEEGLKFMVYLQKENIIDESGMPKERFSAEFPKEGPSILRIQQVVRGDSAAYFCASSLYRGFQETQYFGPGTRLLVL.

This clone has only one observation. The chain couples TRBV6-5 to TRBJ2-3; TRBD2 might be the D (5 bases). The CDR3 consists of 14 residues. CDR1 and CDR2 from the germline V gene are MNHEY and SVGAGI. Trimming took 4 bases from V and 0 from J, leaving 8 bases between them. Here the CDR3 DNA reads TGTGCCAGCAGTTGGAGGCATAGCACAGATACGCAGTATTTT. Translation: CASSWRHSTDTQYF.

The gene calls are TRBV5-6 and TRBJ2-2; 7 bases are shared with TRBD1. Trimming cost V 6 bases and J 5 bases; bases outside gene matches: 10. The germline V gene encodes CDR1 SGHDT and CDR2 YYEEEE. The CDR3 spans 15 residues. The CDR3: CASILGGAYTGELFF. The CDR3 coding sequence is TGTGCCAGCATCCTAGGGGGCGCATATACCGGGGAGCTGTTTTTT.

V gene TRBV11-2 combines with J gene TRBJ1-1; D might be TRBD1 (6 bases). Germline loops: CDR1 SGHAT, CDR2 FQNNGV. The CDR3 is 13 residues long. Trimming took off 5 bases at V and 7 bases at J, with 14 bases between the two ends. CDR3 in DNA: TGTGCCAGCAGCCACTCCCTGGACAGTGAAGCTTTCTTT. The encoded protein is CASSHSLDSEAFF.

The rearrangement links TRBV7-9 to TRBJ2-5; 7 bases match TRBD2. This CDR3 spans 16 amino acids. V dropped 5 bases and J dropped 5; count of bases not matched to a gene: 14. Germline CDR1 and CDR2: SEHNR and FQNEAQ (reference sequence). CDR3 nucleotides: TGTGCCAGCAGCCCCTCGGGAGGCGGGAGAGTCGAGACCCAGTACTTC. Its protein product is CASSPSGGGRVETQYF.

The chain uses TRBV6-1 and TRBJ2-7; 11 positions agree with TRBD2. Germline trimming cut 8 bases from V and 7 bases from J; bases unmatched to any gene: 7. This CDR3 has 13 amino acids. CDR1 MNHNS and CDR2 SASEGT come from the germline V gene. The CDR3 DNA reads TGTGCCAGCCTGGGACTAGCGGTTGGAGAGCAGTACTTC. Its protein is CASLGLAVGEQYF.

This chain joins TRBV6-6 and TRBJ1-5; TRBD1 agrees at 8 bases. The germline V gene has CDR1 MNHNY and CDR2 SVGAGI (reference sequence). V shed 10 bases, J shed 1 base, and the junction held 9 bases outside the gene matches. This CDR3 is built from 15 residues. CDR3 amino acids: CATGQGQSSNQPQHF. CDR3 in DNA: TGTGCCACCGGACAGGGTCAGAGCAGCAATCAGCCCCAGCATTTT.

The chain recombines TRBV5-6 with TRBJ2-5, with 11 positions matching TRBD1. The germline CDR1 and CDR2 sequences are SGHDT and YYEEEE. V lost 3 bases to trimming and J lost 4 bases; unmatched junction nucleotides: 5. The CDR3 has 15 residues. The DNA of the CDR3 is TGTGCCAGCAGCTACTCCGGGACAGGGGGAGAGACCCAGTACTTC. Translated, it gives CASSYSGTGGETQYF.

This chain joins TRBV11-2 and TRBJ1-1; D gene uncertain. Germline V gene sequence: CDR1 SGHAT, CDR2 FQNNGV. This CDR3 comprises 15 residues. Trimming shortened V by 5 bases and J by 0 bases, and 13 bases separated the two germline ends. The CDR3 coding sequence is TGTGCCAGCAGCCAACTAGCAAGGCTGAACACTGAAGCTTTCTTT. Translating gives CASSQLARLNTEAFF.

This chain joins TRBV19 and TRBJ1-1; 7 bases match TRBD1. Trimming removed 7 bases from V and 6 bases from J; junction bases left unmatched: 11. Germline assignment: CDR1 LNHDA and CDR2 SQIVND (reference sequence). The length of the CDR3 is 14 residues. CDR3 in amino acids: CASILAGGKSEAFF. DNA for the CDR3: TGTGCCAGTATCCTGGCAGGGGGGAAGTCTGAAGCTTTCTTT.

V gene TRBV27 combines with J gene TRBJ2-1, with 11 bases fitting TRBD2. Trimming at V came to 7 bases and at J to 7 bases, leaving 12 bases not matched to a gene. Germline CDR1 reads MNHEY; CDR2 reads SMNVEV (reference sequence). The CDR3 loop spans 16 amino acids. This CDR3 reads CASTLSSGRMLNEQFF. The CDR3 DNA reads as TGTGCCAGCACGCTTTCTAGCGGGAGGATGTTGAATGAGCAGTTCTTC.

The chain carries TRBV19 and TRBJ2-1; 8 bases match TRBD1. Losses at the gene ends were 5 bases for V and 0 bases for J; bases not matched to a gene: 6. The CDR3 covers 16 residues. CDR1 and CDR2 (germline): LNHDA, SQIVND (reference sequence). The CDR3 protein is CASSQDGQGSYNEQFF. The CDR3 DNA reads TGTGCCAGTAGTCAGGACGGACAGGGCTCCTACAATGAGCAGTTCTTC.

In DNA, the CDR3 is TGTGCCAGCAGTTTAGGTGGGACAGGGCTCACTGAAGCTTTCTTT. Amino acid sequence: CASSLGGTGLTEAFF. This rearrangement joins TRBV28 to TRBJ1-1; 9 bases fit TRBD1. The CDR3 spans 15 residues. Germline V gives CDR1 MDHEN, CDR2 SYDVKM. V was pared by 2 bases and J by 4 bases, with 5 bases of the junction left unmatched.

The rearrangement uses TRBV19 and TRBJ2-1; 11 bases line up with TRBD2. The CDR3 runs to 14 residues. V trimming: 5 bases; J trimming: 7 bases; junction bases outside the gene matches: 4. Germline V gives CDR1 LNHDA, CDR2 SQIVND (reference sequence). The CDR3 loop reads CASSVSGRVNEQFF. Written as DNA, the CDR3 is TGTGCCAGTAGTGTTAGCGGGAGGGTAAATGAGCAGTTCTTC.

Details on this clone: The DNA is omitted, as the CDR3 cannot be located on it reliably, and the CDR3 follows TCRdb's listing. V usage is TRBV28 and J usage is TRBJ2-2; the D call of TRBD2 is as the table states it, not checked on the DNA. 13 amino acids form the CDR3, both terminal residues included. Germline V gene data show CDR1 as MDHEN and CDR2 as SYDVKM. The CDR3 reads CASSTSNTGELFF.

The chain combines TRBV6-5 with TRBJ1-1; D is unclear. V was pared by 2 bases and J by 0 bases, with 7 bases between. Germline lookup yields CDR1 MNHEY and CDR2 SVGAGI. This CDR3 has 14 residues. In DNA form, the CDR3 reads TGTGCCAGCAGTTACACCGGGGTGAACACTGAAGCTTTCTTT. Amino acid sequence: CASSYTGVNTEAFF.